Sequencing of this T cell receptor beta chain was carried out in a study of T-cell reconstitution after alpha-beta-depleted transplantation in children. The study's findings and limits: Hyperexpanded clones declined; after one year, newly produced T cells mostly supplied diversity. In patients about two months after transplant, alpha-beta T cells reportedly arose from several hundred expanded graft clones.

This clonotype occurred a few times. Its cognate antigen is unknown. CDR3 length: 16 residues. Trimming pared 6 bases from V and 0 bases from J, leaving 14 bases between. CDR1 and CDR2 (germline): MNHNS, SASEGT. The TCRbeta library incorporated unique molecular identifiers. From the PCR reads, TCRdb called clonotypes with MiXCR, one entry per CDR3 protein. The sample carries roughly 340,000 distinct CDR3 sequences, under 20% recorded once. The specimen comprised PBMCs, mostly from graft donor cells, sampled 360 days after TCRalphabeta/CD19-depleted stem cell transplant. The chain has TRBV6-1 and TRBJ2-2; D uncertain. The TCR was taken from a male patient under 10 years old who had a stem cell transplant for acute lymphoblastic leukemia, so the T cells may come from the graft donor. The CDR3 sequence is CASRRHLVANTGELFF. CDR3 nucleotide sequence: TGTGCCAGCAGACGCCACTTGGTAGCGAACACCGGGGAGCTGTTTTTT.